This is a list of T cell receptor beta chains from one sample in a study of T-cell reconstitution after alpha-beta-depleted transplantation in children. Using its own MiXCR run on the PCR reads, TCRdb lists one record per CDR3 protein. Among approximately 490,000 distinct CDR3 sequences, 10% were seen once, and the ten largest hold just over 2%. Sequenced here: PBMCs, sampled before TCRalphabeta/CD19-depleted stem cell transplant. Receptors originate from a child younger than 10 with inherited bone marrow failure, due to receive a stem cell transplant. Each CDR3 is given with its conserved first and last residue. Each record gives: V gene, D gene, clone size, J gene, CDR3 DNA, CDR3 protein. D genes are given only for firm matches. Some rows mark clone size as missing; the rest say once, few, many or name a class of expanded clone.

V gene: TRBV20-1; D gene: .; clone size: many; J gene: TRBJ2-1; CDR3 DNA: TGCAGTGCTAGAGCCCTAGCTAGCTCCTACAATGAGCAGTTCTTC; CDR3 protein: CSARALASSYNEQFF
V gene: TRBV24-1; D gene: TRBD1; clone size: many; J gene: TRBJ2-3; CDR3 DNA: TGTGCCACCAGTGATCCGGGACAGGGCTATGATACGCAGTATTTT; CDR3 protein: CATSDPGQGYDTQYF
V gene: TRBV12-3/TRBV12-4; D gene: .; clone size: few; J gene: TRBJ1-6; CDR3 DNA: TGTGCCAGCAGCGCCCGGGACACGTTCCCCCTCCACTTT; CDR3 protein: CASSARDTFPLHF
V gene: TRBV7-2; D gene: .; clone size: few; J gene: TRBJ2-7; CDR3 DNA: TGTGCCAGCAGCTTAGGATCAGGCGGGCCCTACGAGCAGTACTTC; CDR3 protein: CASSLGSGGPYEQYF
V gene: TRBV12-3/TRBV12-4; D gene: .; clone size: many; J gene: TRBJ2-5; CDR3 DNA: TGTGCCAGCAGTTATCGGAGTAGAGAGACCCAGTACTTC; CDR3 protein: CASSYRSRETQYF
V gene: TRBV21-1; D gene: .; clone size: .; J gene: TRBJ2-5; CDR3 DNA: TGTGCCAGCACGTGGACTAGCGGGAGATTTAAGGGAGAGACCCAGTACTTC; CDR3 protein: CASTWTSGRFKGETQYF
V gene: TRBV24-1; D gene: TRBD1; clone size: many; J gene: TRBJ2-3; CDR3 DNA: TGTGCCACCAGTGATTTCGACAGGGGAACAGATACGCAGTATTTT; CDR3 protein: CATSDFDRGTDTQYF
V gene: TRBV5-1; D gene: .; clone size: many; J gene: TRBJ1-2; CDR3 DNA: TGCGCCAGCAGCGGCCCGTTGCATGGCTACACCTTC; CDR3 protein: CASSGPLHGYTF
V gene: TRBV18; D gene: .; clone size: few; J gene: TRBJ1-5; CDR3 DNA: TGTGCCAGCTCACCTACCCCAGGGCTGAGGCCCCAGCATTTT; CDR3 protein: CASSPTPGLRPQHF
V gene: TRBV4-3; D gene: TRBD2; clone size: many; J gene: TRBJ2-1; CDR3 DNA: TGCGCCAGCAGCCAGGGGGGGTACTTTGCGGGAGGGAGGAATGAGCAGTTCTTC; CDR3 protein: CASSQGGYFAGGRNEQFF
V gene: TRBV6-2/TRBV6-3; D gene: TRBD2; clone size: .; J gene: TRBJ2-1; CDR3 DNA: TGTGCCAGCAGCGGGGGACTAGCGGGAGCTTTTGAGCAGTTCTTC; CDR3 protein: CASSGGLAGAFEQFF
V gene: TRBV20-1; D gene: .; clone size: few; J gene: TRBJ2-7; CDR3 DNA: TGCAGTGCTAGAGATTGGGGGCTTACTCCCTACGAGCAGTACTTC; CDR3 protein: CSARDWGLTPYEQYF
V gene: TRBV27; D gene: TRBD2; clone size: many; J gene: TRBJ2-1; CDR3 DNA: TGTGCCAGCAGCGACCGACTAGCGTTACACAATGAGCAGTTCTTC; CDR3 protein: CASSDRLALHNEQFF
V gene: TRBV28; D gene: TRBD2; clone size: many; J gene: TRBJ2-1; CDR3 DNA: TGTGCCAGCAGTTGGCCAGCGGGAGGGCCTAGGGAGCAGTTCTTC; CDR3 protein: CASSWPAGGPREQFF
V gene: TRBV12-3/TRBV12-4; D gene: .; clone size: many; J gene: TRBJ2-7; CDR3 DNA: TGTGCCAGCAGTTTAGTCAGGGCTTCCTACGAGCAGTACTTC; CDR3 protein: CASSLVRASYEQYF
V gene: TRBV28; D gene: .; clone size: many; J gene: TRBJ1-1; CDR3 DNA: TGTGCCAGCAGAGCTGGGGGGAACACTGAAGCTTTCTTT; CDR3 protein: CASRAGGNTEAFF
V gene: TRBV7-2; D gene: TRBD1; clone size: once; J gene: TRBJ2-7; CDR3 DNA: TGTGCCAGCAGCCCCGCCCCGGGACAGGGGGTGGGGTACTTC; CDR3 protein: CASSPAPGQGVGYF
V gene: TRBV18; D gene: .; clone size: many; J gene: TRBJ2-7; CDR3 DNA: TGTGCCAGCTCTTACACCGGGGGCGAGCAGTACTTC; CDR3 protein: CASSYTGGEQYF
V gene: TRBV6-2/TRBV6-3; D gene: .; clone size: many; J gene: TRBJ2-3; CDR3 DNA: TGTGCCAGCAGTTACTACCCCCGGCGGGCTCGCCGGACAGATACGCAGTATTTT; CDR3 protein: CASSYYPRRARRTDTQYF
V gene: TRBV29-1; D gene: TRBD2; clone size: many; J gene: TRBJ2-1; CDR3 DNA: TGCAGCGTTGAGGGGGCTAGCGGGATTAATGAGCAGTTCTTC; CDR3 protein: CSVEGASGINEQFF
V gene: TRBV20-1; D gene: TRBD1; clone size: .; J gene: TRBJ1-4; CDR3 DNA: TGCAGTGCTGGGACAGGGGAGGGTGAAAAACTGTTTTTT; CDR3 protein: CSAGTGEGEKLFF
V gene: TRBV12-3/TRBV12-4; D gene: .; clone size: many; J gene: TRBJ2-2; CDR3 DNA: TGTGCCACGGACGGATCAAACACCGGGGAGCTGTTTTTT; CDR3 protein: CATDGSNTGELFF
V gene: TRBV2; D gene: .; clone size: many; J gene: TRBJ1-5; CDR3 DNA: TGTGCCAGCAGTCGGCAGGTCAATCAGCCCCAGCATTTT; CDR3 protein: CASSRQVNQPQHF
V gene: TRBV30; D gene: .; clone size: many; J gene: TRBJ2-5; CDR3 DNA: TGTGCCTGGAGTGTAGGTTACGCGGTCTCGTGGCAAGAGACCCAGTACTTC; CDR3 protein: CAWSVGYAVSWQETQYF
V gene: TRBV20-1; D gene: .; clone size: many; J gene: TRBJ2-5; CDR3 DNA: TGCAGTGCTATGCAGGGGCGAGCCTTCCAAGAGACCCAGTACTTC; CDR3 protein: CSAMQGRAFQETQYF
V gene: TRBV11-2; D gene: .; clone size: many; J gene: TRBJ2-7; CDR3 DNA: TGTGCCAGCAGCTTAGATCCCCTCAGATACGAGCAGTACTTC; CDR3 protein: CASSLDPLRYEQYF
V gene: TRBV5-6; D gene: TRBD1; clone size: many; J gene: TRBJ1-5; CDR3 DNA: TGTGCCAGCAGCTCAACCGGGACAGGGGGACAGGATGGCAATCAGCCCCAGCATTTT; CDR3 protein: CASSSTGTGGQDGNQPQHF
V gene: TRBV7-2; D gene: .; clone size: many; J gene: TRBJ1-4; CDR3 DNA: TGTGCCAGCAGCCAACGGGGAGCTGAAAAACTGTTTTTT; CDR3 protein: CASSQRGAEKLFF
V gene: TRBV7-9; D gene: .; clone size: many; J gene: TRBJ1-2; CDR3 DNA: TGTGCCAGCAGCTTATCGTTCACGGATGGCTACACCTTC; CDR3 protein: CASSLSFTDGYTF
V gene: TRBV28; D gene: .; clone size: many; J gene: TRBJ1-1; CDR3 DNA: TGTGCCAGCAGTTTCTTCGGGACCTATAACACTGAAGCTTTCTTT; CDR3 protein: CASSFFGTYNTEAFF
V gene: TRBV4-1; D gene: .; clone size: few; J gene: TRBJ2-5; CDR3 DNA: TGCGCCAGCAGCCAAGAGGGGATACCGGGGGCAGAGACCCAGTACTTC; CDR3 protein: CASSQEGIPGAETQYF
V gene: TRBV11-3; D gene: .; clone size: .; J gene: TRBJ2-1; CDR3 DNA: TGTGCCAGCAGCTCGGGACGCGACAATGAGCAGTTCTTC; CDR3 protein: CASSSGRDNEQFF
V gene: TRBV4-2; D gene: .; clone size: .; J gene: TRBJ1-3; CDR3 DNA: TGTGCCAGCAGCCCAGGTCAGGCCCAGGACACCATATATTTT; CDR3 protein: CASSPGQAQDTIYF